The next 8 T cell receptor beta chains were all read from a single sample in a study of Ad26.COV2.S vaccination and SARS-CoV-2 variants. The table came from immunoSEQ multiplex PCR; TCRdb's copy has only in-frame clones and leaves some out. Of about 350,000 clones listed, roughly 90% are singletons. Noted treatment: roughly 18 received Ad26.COV2.S at low or high dose, single or two shots; roughly five received placebo; per-sample allocation not given. Sampling occurred on day 63 after the first vaccine or placebo injection. Sample: peripheral blood, taken in a trial of Ad26.COV2.S vaccine versus placebo. The source of these receptors is a person aged 18-65 years who received the Ad26.COV2.S COVID-19 vaccine or a placebo.

This sequence joins TRBV11-2 and TRBJ1-1; D call uncertain. Germline values: CDR1 SGHAT, CDR2 FQNNGV. The CDR3 length is 14 residues. V lost 1 base and J lost 3, with 9 bases in between. CDR3 nucleotide sequence: TGTGCCAGCAGCTTAGGAGGCGCGTACACTGAAGCTTTCTTT. This translates into CASSLGGAYTEAFF.

The V gene is TRBV29-1, the J gene TRBJ1-1, with 7 bases aligning to TRBD1. The CDR3 spans 15 residues. J was trimmed by 1 base and V by 1 base; bases with no gene match: 6. Germline V gives CDR1 SQVTM, CDR2 ANQGSEA. The CDR3 loop is CSVEGLTGRNTEAFF. The DNA of the CDR3 is TGCAGCGTTGAAGGTCTGACAGGGAGGAACACTGAAGCTTTCTTT. The full variable domain, with the rest looked up from reference TRBV29-1 and TRBJ1-1, is SAVISQKPSRDICQRGTSLTIQCQVDSQVTMMFWYRQQPGQSLTLIATANQGSEATYESGFVIDKFPISRPNLTFSTLTVSNMSPEDSSIYLCSVEGLTGRNTEAFFGQGTRLTVV.

The V gene is TRBV27, the J gene TRBJ2-3; D perhaps matches TRBD2 (6 bases). The length of the CDR3 is 12 residues. From germline, CDR1 is MNHEY and CDR2 SMNVEV (reference sequence). The ends were cut back, 10 bases at V and 4 bases at J, with 12 bases in the middle. The CDR3 region is CATKTSADTQYF. The CDR3 DNA reads TGTGCCACTAAGACTAGTGCAGATACGCAGTATTTT.

CDR3 protein: CASSNSPSTGEPNTEAFF. The CDR3 nucleotides are TGTGCCAGCAGCAATAGTCCGTCGACAGGGGAGCCGAACACTGAAGCTTTCTTT. The J gene is TRBJ1-1, the V gene TRBV21-1; the table names TRBD1, a call not compared with the DNA. TRBV21-1 is shown as a pseudogene. The CDR3 loop spans 18 amino acids.

The chain recombines TRBV6-2 or TRBV6-3 with TRBJ1-5; 8 bases map to TRBD1. This CDR3 is 16 amino acids long. The germline gives CDR1 MNHEY, CDR2 SVGEGT. Germline trimming cut 0 bases from V and 2 bases from J; bases unmatched to any gene: 3. The CDR3 coding sequence is TGTGCCAGCAGTTACTCTAAGACAGGGGGCAATCAGCCCCAGCATTTT. It translates to CASSYSKTGGNQPQHF.

This clone has a single count. This sequence joins TRBV7-2 and TRBJ2-5; no firm D call. Germline V gene sequence: CDR1 SGHTA, CDR2 FQGNSA. This CDR3 has 17 residues. V was trimmed by 5 bases and J by 0 bases, leaving 19 bases between them. In DNA, the CDR3 is TGTGCCAGCAGCCCCGGTCCCGGACGGGCATACCAAGAGACCCAGTACTTC. Protein sequence: CASSPGPGRAYQETQYF.

This chain uses TRBV15 with TRBJ2-7, with TRBD1 identical over 7 bases. This CDR3 contains 16 residues. The germline V gene encodes CDR1 LNHNV and CDR2 YYDKDF (reference sequence). V trimming: 5 bases; J trimming: 1 base; junction bases outside the gene matches: 11. The chain's CDR3 is CATSRPGTALSYEQYF. CDR3 coding DNA: TGTGCCACCAGCCGCCCTGGGACAGCGCTGTCCTACGAGCAGTACTTC.

This clone was seen only once. The V call is TRBV6-5, the J call TRBJ1-5; no reliable D call. CDR1 is MNHEY and CDR2 is SVGAGI in the germline V gene. Trimming pared 6 bases from V and 0 bases from J, leaving 6 bases between. CDR3 length: 13 residues. For the CDR3, the DNA is TGTGCCAGCAGACAGAATAGCAATCAGCCCCAGCATTTT. Residues: CASRQNSNQPQHF.